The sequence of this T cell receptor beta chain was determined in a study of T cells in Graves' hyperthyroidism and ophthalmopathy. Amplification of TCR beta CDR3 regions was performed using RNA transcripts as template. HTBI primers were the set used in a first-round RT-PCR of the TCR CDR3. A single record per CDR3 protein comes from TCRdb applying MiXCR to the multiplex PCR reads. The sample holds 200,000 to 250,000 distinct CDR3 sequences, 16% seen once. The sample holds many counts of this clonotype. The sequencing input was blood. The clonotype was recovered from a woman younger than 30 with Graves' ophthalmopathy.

The CDR3 bases are TGTGCCAGCAGCTTAGTAAGCGTCACACCCTACCGGGGGAACATTCAGTACTTC. Its protein product is CASSLVSVTPYRGNIQYF. The chain links TRBV7-8 to TRBJ2-4; the D gene is possibly TRBD2 (6 bases). Germline CDR1 reads SGHVS; CDR2 reads FQNEAQ. This CDR3 region has 18 residues. The V end was cut by 1 base, the J end by 7 bases, with 23 bases between.